The 7 T cell receptor beta chains below all came from one sample that was sequenced in a study of blood T cell repertoires in COVID-19. Repertoires were generated with immunoSEQ multiplex PCR, while TCRdb's copy carries only in-frame clones and drops some. In the table there are fewer than 450,000 clones, more than 70% of which are singletons. Sequencing was performed on peripheral blood. The receptors were sampled from a woman aged 70-85 years with COVID-19, enrolled during active disease.

The chain couples TRBV27 to TRBJ1-4, with unresolved D. CDR3 size: 14 residues. The V end lost 4 bases, the J end lost 6 bases, and 12 bases lay between the germline ends. Germline V CDR1 and CDR2: MNHEY, SMNVEV (reference sequence). CDR3 amino acids: CASSWTGGYEKLFF. The CDR3 region has the DNA TGTGCCAGCAGTTGGACGGGAGGGTATGAAAAACTGTTTTTT.

This chain links TRBV5-6 with TRBJ1-1, with 9 bases identical to TRBD1. The V gene's germline CDR1 is SGHDT and CDR2 YYEEEE. The CDR3 is 15 residues long. The V gene end was trimmed by 0 bases and the J gene end by 10 bases; junction bases not matched to a gene: 10. The CDR3 region is CASSLVRDREGIAFF. Here the CDR3 DNA reads TGTGCCAGCAGCTTGGTCCGGGACAGGGAAGGGATAGCTTTCTTT.

The chain is built from TRBV21-1 and TRBJ2-5; the table's D call, TRBD1, has no DNA check behind it. TRBV21-1 is a known pseudogene. CDR3 length equals 15 residues. CDR3 region: CASPDRGRGKETQYF. CDR3 in DNA: TGTGCCAGCCCAGACAGAGGCCGTGGTAAAGAGACCCAGTACTTC.

The chain has TRBV5-1 and TRBJ1-1; D is undetermined. Trimming took 3 bases from V and 6 from J, leaving 24 bases between them. Germline V lookup: CDR1 SGHRS, CDR2 YFSETQ. This CDR3 is built from 17 residues. The CDR3: CASSSTPGPYIPAEAFF. CDR3 nucleotides: TGCGCCAGCAGCTCAACACCGGGTCCCTATATTCCGGCTGAAGCTTTCTTT.

This clone was observed once. The CDR3 DNA reads as TGTGCCAGCAGTCCCCGACAGGGTCTGCGCGATGAGCAGTTCTTC. It translates to CASSPRQGLRDEQFF. J is TRBJ2-1 and V is TRBV2; 7 positions match TRBD1. This CDR3 is 15 amino acids long. V lost 5 bases and J lost 8; bases outside the gene matches: 12. Germline V CDR1 and CDR2: SNHLY, FYNNEI.

This clone was detected only once. V usage is TRBV27 and J usage is TRBJ2-7, with 10 bases identical to TRBD2. CDR3 size: 14 residues. Per germline, CDR1 MNHEY and CDR2 SMNVEV (reference sequence). V dropped 7 bases and J dropped 3; count of bases not matched to a gene: 6. The CDR3 reads CASKRLAGFYEQYF. The CDR3 nucleotides read TGTGCCAGCAAAAGACTAGCGGGTTTCTACGAGCAGTACTTC.

This clone was seen only once. This rearrangement joins TRBV27 to TRBJ1-4; D unclear. V was pared by 5 bases and J by 7 bases, with 8 bases between. Germline V gene lookup returns CDR1 MNHEY and CDR2 SMNVEV (reference sequence). The CDR3 runs to 12 residues. CDR3 coding DNA: TGTGCCAGCAGTCCTAATCTTGAAAAACTGTTTTTT. This gives the protein CASSPNLEKLFF.